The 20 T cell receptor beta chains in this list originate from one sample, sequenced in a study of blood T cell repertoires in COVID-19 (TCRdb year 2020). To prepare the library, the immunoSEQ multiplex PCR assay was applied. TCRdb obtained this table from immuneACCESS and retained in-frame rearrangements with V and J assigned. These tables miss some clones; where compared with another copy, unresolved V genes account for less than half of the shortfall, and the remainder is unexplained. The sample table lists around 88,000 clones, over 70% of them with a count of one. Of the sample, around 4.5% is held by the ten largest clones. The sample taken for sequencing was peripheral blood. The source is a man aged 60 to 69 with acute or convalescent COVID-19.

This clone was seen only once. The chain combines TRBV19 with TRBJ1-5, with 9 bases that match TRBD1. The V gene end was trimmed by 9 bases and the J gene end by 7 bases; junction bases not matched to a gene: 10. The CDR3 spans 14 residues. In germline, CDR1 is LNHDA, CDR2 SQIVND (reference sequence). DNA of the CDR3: TGTGCCAGCAAACCTACAGGGGGCGGCCAGCCCCAGCATTTT. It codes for CASKPTGGGQPQHF.

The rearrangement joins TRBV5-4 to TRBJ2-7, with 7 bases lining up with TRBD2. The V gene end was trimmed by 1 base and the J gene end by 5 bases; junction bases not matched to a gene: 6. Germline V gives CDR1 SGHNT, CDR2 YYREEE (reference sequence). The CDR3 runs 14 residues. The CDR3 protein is CASSLSGGSDEQYF. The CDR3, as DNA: TGTGCCAGCAGCTTGTCGGGAGGTTCGGACGAGCAGTACTTC. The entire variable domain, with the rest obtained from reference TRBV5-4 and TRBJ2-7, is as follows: ETGVTQSPTHLIKTRGQQVTLRCSSQSGHNTVSWYQQALGQGPQFIFQYYREEENGRGNFPPRFSGLQFPNYSSELNVNALELDDSALYLCASSLSGGSDEQYFGPGTRLTVT.

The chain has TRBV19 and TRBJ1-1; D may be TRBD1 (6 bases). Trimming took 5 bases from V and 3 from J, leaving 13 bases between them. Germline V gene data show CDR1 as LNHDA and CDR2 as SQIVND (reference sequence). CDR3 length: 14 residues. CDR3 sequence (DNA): TGTGCCAGTAGTCGGGGTCAGGGGTACACTGAAGCTTTCTTT. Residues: CASSRGQGYTEAFF.

The CDR3 here is CASSLVRGRNTGELFF. The CDR3 coding sequence is TGTGCCAGCAGTCTAGTCAGGGGGCGCAACACCGGGGAGCTGTTTTTT. The V and J genes are TRBV28 and TRBJ2-2; 8 bases are shared with TRBD1. CDR1 and CDR2 (germline): MDHEN, SYDVKM. The CDR3 length is 16 residues. Trimming at V came to 5 bases and at J to 2 bases, leaving 7 bases not matched to a gene.

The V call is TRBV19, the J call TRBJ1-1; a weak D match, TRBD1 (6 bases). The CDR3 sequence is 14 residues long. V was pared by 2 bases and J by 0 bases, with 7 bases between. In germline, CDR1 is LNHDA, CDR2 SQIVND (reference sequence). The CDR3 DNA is TGTGCCAGTAGTATAACAGGGCTGAACACTGAAGCTTTCTTT. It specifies CASSITGLNTEAFF. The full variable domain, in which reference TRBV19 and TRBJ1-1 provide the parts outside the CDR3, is DGGITQSPKYLFRKEGQNVTLSCEQNLNHDAMYWYRQDPGQGLRLIYYSQIVNDFQKGDIAEGYSVSREKKESFPLTVTSAQKNPTAFYLCASSITGLNTEAFFGQGTRLTVV.

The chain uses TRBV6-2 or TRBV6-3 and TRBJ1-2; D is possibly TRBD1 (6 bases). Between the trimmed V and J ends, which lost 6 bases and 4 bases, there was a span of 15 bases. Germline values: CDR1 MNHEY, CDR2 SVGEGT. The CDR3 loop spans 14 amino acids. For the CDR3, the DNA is TGTGCCAGCAGCAATGGACAGACGTCCTATGGCTACACCTTC. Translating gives CASSNGQTSYGYTF.

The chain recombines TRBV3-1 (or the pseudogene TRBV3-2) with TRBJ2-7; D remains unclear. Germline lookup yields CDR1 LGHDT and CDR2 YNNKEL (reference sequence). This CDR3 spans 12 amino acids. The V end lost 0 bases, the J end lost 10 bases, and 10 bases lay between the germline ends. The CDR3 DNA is TGTGCCAGCAGCCAAGAAACTACGAGCCAGTACTTC. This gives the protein CASSQETTSQYF.

In nucleotides, the CDR3 is TGTGCTAGTTGCCCCGGATACCGGGACTTATCTTGCAATCAGCCCCAGCATTTT. This translates into CASCPGYRDLSCNQPQHF. The chain employs TRBV12-5 and TRBJ1-5, with D possibly being TRBD1 (5 bases). The ends were cut back, 8 bases at V and 2 bases at J, with 25 bases in the middle. The CDR3 sequence is 18 residues long. Germline CDR1 LGHNT, CDR2 FRNRAP.

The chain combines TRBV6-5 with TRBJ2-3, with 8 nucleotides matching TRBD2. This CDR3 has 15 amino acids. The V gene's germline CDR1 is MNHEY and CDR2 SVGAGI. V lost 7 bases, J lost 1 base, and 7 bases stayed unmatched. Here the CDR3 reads CASKYAGGGTDTQYF. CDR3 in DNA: TGTGCCAGCAAGTATGCGGGGGGTGGCACAGATACGCAGTATTTT.

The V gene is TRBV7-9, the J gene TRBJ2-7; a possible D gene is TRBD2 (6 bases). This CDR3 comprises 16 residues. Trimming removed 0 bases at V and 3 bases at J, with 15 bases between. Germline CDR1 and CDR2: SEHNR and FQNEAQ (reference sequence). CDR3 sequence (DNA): TGTGCCAGCAGCTTAGCGGGGGGATCAAAATACTACGAGCAGTACTTC. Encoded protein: CASSLAGGSKYYEQYF.

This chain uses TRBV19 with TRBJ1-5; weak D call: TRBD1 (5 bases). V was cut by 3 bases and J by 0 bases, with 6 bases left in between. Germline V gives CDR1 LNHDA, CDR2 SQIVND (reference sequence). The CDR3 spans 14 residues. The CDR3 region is CASSIQGSNQPQHF. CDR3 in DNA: TGTGCCAGTAGTATTCAGGGTAGCAATCAGCCCCAGCATTTT.

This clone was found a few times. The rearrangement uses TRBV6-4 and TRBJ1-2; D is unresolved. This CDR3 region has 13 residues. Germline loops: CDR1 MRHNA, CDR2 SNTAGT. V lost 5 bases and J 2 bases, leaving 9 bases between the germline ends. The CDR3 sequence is CASSPSGNYGYTF. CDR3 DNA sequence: TGTGCCAGCAGTCCAAGCGGCAACTATGGCTACACCTTC.

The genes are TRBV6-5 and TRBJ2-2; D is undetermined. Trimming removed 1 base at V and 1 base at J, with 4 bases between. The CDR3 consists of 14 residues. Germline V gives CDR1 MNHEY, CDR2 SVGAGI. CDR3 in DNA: TGTGCCAGCAGTTACTTCAGGAACACCGGGGAGCTGTTTTTT. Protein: CASSYFRNTGELFF.

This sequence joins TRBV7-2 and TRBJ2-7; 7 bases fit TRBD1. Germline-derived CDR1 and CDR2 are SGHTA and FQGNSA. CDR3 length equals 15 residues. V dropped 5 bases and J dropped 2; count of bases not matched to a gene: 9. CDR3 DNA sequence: TGTGCCAGCAGCGTGGCCGGGACAGAGACCTACGAGCAGTACTTC. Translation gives CASSVAGTETYEQYF.

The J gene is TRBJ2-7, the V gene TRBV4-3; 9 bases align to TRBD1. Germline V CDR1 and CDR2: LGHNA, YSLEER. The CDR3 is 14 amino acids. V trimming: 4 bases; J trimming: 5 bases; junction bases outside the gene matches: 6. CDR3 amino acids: CASSRGTGINEQYF. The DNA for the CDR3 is TGCGCCAGCAGCCGGGGGACAGGGATCAACGAGCAGTACTTC.

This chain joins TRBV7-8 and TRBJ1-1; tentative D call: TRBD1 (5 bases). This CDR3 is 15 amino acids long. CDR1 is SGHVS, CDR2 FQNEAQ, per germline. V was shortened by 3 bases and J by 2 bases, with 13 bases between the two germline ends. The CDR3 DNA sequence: TGTGCCAGCAGCTTGGTACAGGACCGAAACACTGAAGCTTTCTTT. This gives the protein CASSLVQDRNTEAFF.

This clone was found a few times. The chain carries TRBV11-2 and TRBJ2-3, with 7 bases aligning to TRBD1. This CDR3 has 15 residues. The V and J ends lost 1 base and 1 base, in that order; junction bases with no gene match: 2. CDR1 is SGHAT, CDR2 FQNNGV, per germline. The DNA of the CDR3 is TGTGCCAGCAGCTTAGGGACAGGCCGCACAGATACGCAGTATTTT. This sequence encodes CASSLGTGRTDTQYF.

The CDR3 is CASSQDGEVGHYGYTF. The CDR3 DNA follows: TGCGCCAGCAGCCAAGACGGGGAAGTTGGCCACTATGGCTACACCTTC. The rearrangement uses TRBV4-3 and TRBJ1-2, with D unclear. This CDR3 contains 16 residues. The V gene's germline CDR1 is LGHNA and CDR2 YSLEER. V lost 0 bases and J 3 bases, leaving 14 bases between the germline ends.

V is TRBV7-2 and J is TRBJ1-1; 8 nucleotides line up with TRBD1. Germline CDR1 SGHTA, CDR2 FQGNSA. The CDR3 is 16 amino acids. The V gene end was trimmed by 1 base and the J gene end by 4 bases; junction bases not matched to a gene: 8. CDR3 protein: CASSLGYQGAITEAFF. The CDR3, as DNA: TGTGCCAGCAGCTTAGGATATCAGGGGGCTATCACTGAAGCTTTCTTT.

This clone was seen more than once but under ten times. CDR3 nucleotide sequence: TGTGCCAGCAGACTGACGGGACAGGGCTCCTACGAGCAGTACTTC. This gives the protein CASRLTGQGSYEQYF. The V and J genes are TRBV11-2 and TRBJ2-7, with 9 bases that match TRBD1. The ends lost 6 bases at V and 0 bases at J; junction bases unmatched: 6. The CDR3 has 15 amino acids. CDR1 is SGHAT and CDR2 is FQNNGV in the germline V gene.